One sample yielded the 23 T cell receptor beta chains listed below, sequenced in a study of blood T cell repertoires in COVID-19. The table came from immunoSEQ multiplex PCR; TCRdb's copy has only in-frame clones and leaves some out. Altogether some 120,000 clones are present, around 81% being singletons, with the ten largest covering roughly 10%. Sample: peripheral blood. Source of these receptors: a human donor in a cohort sampled during active COVID-19.

As regards this clone: The same CDR3 arises from other DNA sequences in this sample as well. The chain uses TRBV14 and TRBJ1-1; D is uncertain. V was cut by 6 bases and J by 0 bases, with 11 bases left in between. CDR1 is SGHDN, CDR2 FVKESK, per germline. The CDR3 covers 14 residues. The CDR3 protein is CASSLPGMNTEAFF. As DNA, the CDR3 is TGTGCCAGCAGTCTACCCGGGATGAACACTGAAGCTTTCTTT.

The chain is built from TRBV5-1 and TRBJ2-7, with a tentative D call TRBD2 (5 bases). Germline CDR1 is SGHRS and CDR2 is YFSETQ. The CDR3 covers 14 residues. V was trimmed by 4 bases and J by 3 bases, leaving 14 bases between them. CDR3 region: CASSPRAENYEQYF. The CDR3 region has the DNA TGCGCCAGCAGCCCGCGGGCCGAAAACTACGAGCAGTACTTC.

This clone was recorded once. The rearrangement joins TRBV5-8 to TRBJ1-1, with a weak D call TRBD1 (5 bases). The CDR3 is made up of 14 amino acids. The germline V gene has CDR1 SGHTS and CDR2 YDEGEE. The V end lost 4 bases, the J end lost 5 bases, and 15 bases lay between the germline ends. The CDR3 loop reads CASSLLQGRTEAFF. CDR3 DNA sequence: TGTGCCAGCAGCCTTTTGCAGGGAAGAACTGAAGCTTTCTTT.

The chain carries TRBV28 and TRBJ2-7; 10 bases fit TRBD2. J gave up 2 bases and V 7 bases, and 2 bases lay outside the gene matches. The germline CDR1 and CDR2 sequences are MDHEN and SYDVKM. The CDR3 has 13 residues. The CDR3 loop reads CASILAGAYEQYF. The CDR3 DNA is TGTGCCAGCATCCTAGCGGGAGCCTACGAGCAGTACTTC.

The rearrangement uses TRBV18 and TRBJ1-1, with a weak D call TRBD1 (5 bases). The CDR3 is 15 residues long. The germline V and J ends were trimmed by 3 bases and 2 bases, with 13 bases remaining between them. Germline loops: CDR1 KGHSH, CDR2 LQKENI. DNA for the CDR3: TGTGCCAGCTCACCGACAGTAAAAGTCAACACTGAAGCTTTCTTT. It is translated as CASSPTVKVNTEAFF.

The genes are TRBV10-3 and TRBJ2-1, with 10 nucleotides matching TRBD2. V shed 2 bases and J 4 bases; nucleotides not matched to a gene: 5. The CDR3 runs 16 residues. Germline V gene sequence: CDR1 ENHRY, CDR2 SYGVKD. In DNA form, the CDR3 reads TGTGCCATCAGTGAGGGGAGCGGGGGGGAATACAATGAGCAGTTCTTC. This codes for CAISEGSGGEYNEQFF.

The sample holds a few counts of this clone. The chain combines TRBV3-1 (or the pseudogene TRBV3-2) with TRBJ2-7, with TRBD2 matching 8 bases. CDR1 is LGHDT, CDR2 YNNKEL, per germline (reference sequence). With 2 bases clipped from V and 5 bases from J, the junction kept 8 bases outside the gene matches. The CDR3 is 15 amino acids. The CDR3 DNA follows: TGTGCCAGCAGCCAATCAGGACTAGCAACCCACGAGCAGTACTTC. It is translated as CASSQSGLATHEQYF.

J is TRBJ2-7 and V is TRBV5-8, with 7 bases aligning to TRBD1. The length of the CDR3 is 14 residues. The germline CDR1 and CDR2 sequences are SGHTS and YDEGEE. J gave up 6 bases and V 7 bases, and 13 bases lay outside the gene matches. The CDR3 bases are TGTGCCAGCTTGGACCACAGGGGTGTTCTCGAGCAGTACTTC. Its translation: CASLDHRGVLEQYF.

This CDR3 is CASSPPTTTDTQYF. As DNA, the CDR3 is TGTGCCAGCTCACCGCCTACTACCACAGATACGCAGTATTTT. This rearrangement joins TRBV18 to TRBJ2-3; no firm D call. This CDR3 has 14 amino acids. Germline assignment: CDR1 KGHSH and CDR2 LQKENI. The V end was cut by 3 bases, the J end by 2 bases, with 9 bases between.

The chain couples TRBV20-1 to TRBJ1-2, with D unresolved. Per germline, CDR1 DFQATT and CDR2 SNEGSKA (reference sequence). There are 10 residues in the CDR3. V was cut by 6 bases and J by 7 bases, with 9 bases left in between. The chain's CDR3 is CSADTRGYTF. The CDR3 DNA reads TGCAGTGCCGATACTCGTGGCTACACCTTC.

The J gene is TRBJ2-1, the V gene TRBV28; TRBD2 matches at 7 bases. Germline CDR1 and CDR2: MDHEN and SYDVKM. With 3 bases clipped from V and 7 bases from J, the junction kept 6 bases outside the gene matches. The CDR3 is 14 amino acids. CDR3 protein: CASSFPGGGNEQFF. The DNA of the CDR3 is TGTGCCAGCAGTTTCCCGGGGGGAGGGAATGAGCAGTTCTTC.

This chain links TRBV28 with TRBJ2-7; 7 positions match TRBD2. Germline V gene lookup returns CDR1 MDHEN and CDR2 SYDVKM. CDR3 size: 13 residues. V lost 7 bases and J lost 2; bases outside the gene matches: 5. DNA for the CDR3: TGTGCCAGCAAGTCCGGGAGGCCCTACGAGCAGTACTTC. Translating gives CASKSGRPYEQYF.

In nucleotides, the CDR3 is TGTGCCAGCAGCTTGAGCCAGGCGGGATATCAGCCCCAGCATTTT. Its protein is CASSLSQAGYQPQHF. The rearrangement joins TRBV5-8 to TRBJ1-5; D not certain. The length of the CDR3 is 15 residues. Germline lookup yields CDR1 SGHTS and CDR2 YDEGEE. Trimming cost V 1 base and J 5 bases, with 13 bases left between them.

The V gene is TRBV6-6, the J gene TRBJ1-6; D gene unclear. Per germline, CDR1 MNHNY and CDR2 SVGAGI (reference sequence). The CDR3 contains 15 residues. Between the trimmed V and J ends, which lost 0 bases and 5 bases, there was a span of 8 bases. This CDR3 is CASSYSRDNNSPLHF. CDR3 DNA: TGTGCCAGCAGTTACTCTAGAGACAATAATTCACCCCTCCACTTT.

The chain is built from TRBV6-1 and TRBJ2-2; a weak D match, TRBD2 (6 bases). The V gene's germline CDR1 is MNHNS and CDR2 SASEGT. The CDR3 is 15 amino acids. The V gene lost 2 bases and the J gene lost 5 bases, with 12 bases spanning the gap. The CDR3: CASSEMGRSTGELFF. DNA of the CDR3: TGTGCCAGCAGTGAAATGGGGAGGTCGACCGGGGAGCTGTTTTTT.

This sequence joins TRBV4-3 and TRBJ1-2, with 7 positions matching TRBD1. The CDR3 is made up of 15 amino acids. V was pared by 2 bases and J by 5 bases, with 8 bases of the junction left unmatched. CDR1 LGHNA and CDR2 YSLEER come from the germline V gene. CDR3 sequence reads: CASSQISTGWYGYTF. The DNA for the CDR3 is TGCGCCAGCAGCCAAATCTCGACAGGGTGGTATGGCTACACCTTC.

A remark on this clone: Distinct nucleotide sequences in the sample also encode this CDR3. J is TRBJ1-1 and V is TRBV6-5; D is possibly TRBD1 (5 bases). Trimming took 6 bases from V and 0 from J, leaving 8 bases between them. The CDR3 spans 13 residues. In germline, CDR1 is MNHEY, CDR2 SVGAGI. The CDR3: CASSRVMNTEAFF. As DNA, the CDR3 is TGTGCCAGCAGCAGGGTCATGAACACTGAAGCTTTCTTT.

This clone was detected only once. The chain recombines TRBV6-2 or TRBV6-3 with TRBJ1-2; D is perhaps TRBD1 (6 bases). CDR1 and CDR2 from the germline V gene are MNHEY and SVGEGT. This CDR3 contains 14 residues. Trimming removed 0 bases at V and 8 bases at J, with 13 bases between. The CDR3, as DNA: TGTGCCAGCAGTTACTCGTGGCAGGGGTCAGGCTACACCTTC. Translating gives CASSYSWQGSGYTF.

The chain couples TRBV25-1 to TRBJ1-2; D unclear. CDR1 and CDR2 from the germline V gene are MGHDK and SYGVNS. This CDR3 is 12 amino acids long. The V end was cut by 5 bases, the J end by 7 bases, with 11 bases between. CDR3 nucleotide sequence: TGTGCCAGCAGTACAGCCTTCAGTGGCTACACCTTC. Translation gives CASSTAFSGYTF.

In DNA, the CDR3 is TGTGCCAGCAGCCAAGATCAGGGGGTACCCTACGAGCAGTACTTC. It specifies CASSQDQGVPYEQYF. This sequence joins TRBV3-1 (or the pseudogene TRBV3-2) and TRBJ2-7; 7 bases fit TRBD1. The V gene end was trimmed by 0 bases and the J gene end by 2 bases; junction bases not matched to a gene: 4. Germline V gene data show CDR1 as LGHDT and CDR2 as YNNKEL (reference sequence). This CDR3 contains 15 residues.

The rearrangement joins TRBV27 to TRBJ2-3, with 8 bases lining up with TRBD2. V dropped 5 bases and J dropped 8; count of bases not matched to a gene: 15. Germline V gives CDR1 MNHEY, CDR2 SMNVEV (reference sequence). The CDR3 has 16 amino acids. The CDR3 region has the DNA TGTGCCAGCAGTCCCATAGCGGGACTCGCCAGCAGTACGCAGTATTTT. This translates into CASSPIAGLASSTQYF.

The rearrangement joins TRBV5-4 to TRBJ2-7; possible D gene TRBD2, 6 bases. The CDR3 has 15 amino acids. CDR1 is SGHNT, CDR2 YYREEE, per germline (reference sequence). The V end was cut by 0 bases, the J end by 0 bases, with 10 bases between. DNA for the CDR3: TGTGCCAGCAGCTTGGCCGGGGGAGCCTCCTACGAGCAGTACTTC. Amino acid sequence: CASSLAGGASYEQYF.

This clone was counted once. The V call is TRBV20-1, the J call TRBJ2-1; D uncertain. This CDR3 contains 14 residues. The V end was cut by 3 bases, the J end by 5 bases, with 14 bases between. Germline values: CDR1 DFQATT, CDR2 SNEGSKA (reference sequence). This chain's CDR3 is CSASPPSRNNEQFF. The DNA of the CDR3 is TGCAGTGCTAGTCCCCCGTCGCGGAACAATGAGCAGTTCTTC.